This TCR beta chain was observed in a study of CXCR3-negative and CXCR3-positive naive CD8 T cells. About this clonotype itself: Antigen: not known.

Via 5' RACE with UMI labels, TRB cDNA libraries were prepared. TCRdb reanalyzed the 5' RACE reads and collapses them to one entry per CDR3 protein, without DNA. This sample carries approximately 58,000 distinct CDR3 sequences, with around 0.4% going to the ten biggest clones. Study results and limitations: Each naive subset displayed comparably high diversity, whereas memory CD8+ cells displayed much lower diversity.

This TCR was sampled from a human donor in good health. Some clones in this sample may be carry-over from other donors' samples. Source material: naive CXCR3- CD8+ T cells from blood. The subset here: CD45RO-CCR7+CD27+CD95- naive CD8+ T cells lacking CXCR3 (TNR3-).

CDR3 sequence: CASSPPGTGATNEKLFF. This sequence joins TRBV27 and TRBJ1-4; the TCRdb call, TRBD1, lacks DNA for checking. The CDR3 covers 17 residues. CDR1 and CDR2 from the germline V gene are MNHEY and SMNVEV (reference sequence).